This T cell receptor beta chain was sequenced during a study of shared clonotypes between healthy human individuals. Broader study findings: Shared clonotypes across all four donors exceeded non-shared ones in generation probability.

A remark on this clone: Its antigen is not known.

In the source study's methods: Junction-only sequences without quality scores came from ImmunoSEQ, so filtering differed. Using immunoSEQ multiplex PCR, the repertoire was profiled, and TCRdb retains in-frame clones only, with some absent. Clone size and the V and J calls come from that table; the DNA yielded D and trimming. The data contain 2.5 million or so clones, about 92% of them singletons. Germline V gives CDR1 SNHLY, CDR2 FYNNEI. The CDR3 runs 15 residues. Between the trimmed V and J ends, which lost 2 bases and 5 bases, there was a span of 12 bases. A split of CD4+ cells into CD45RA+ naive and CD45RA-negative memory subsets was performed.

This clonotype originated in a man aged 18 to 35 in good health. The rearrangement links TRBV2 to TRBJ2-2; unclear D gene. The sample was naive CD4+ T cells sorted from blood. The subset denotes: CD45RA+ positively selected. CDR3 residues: CASSETGSLTGELFF. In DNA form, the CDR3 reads TGTGCCAGCAGTGAAACGGGCTCGCTGACCGGGGAGCTGTTTTTT.